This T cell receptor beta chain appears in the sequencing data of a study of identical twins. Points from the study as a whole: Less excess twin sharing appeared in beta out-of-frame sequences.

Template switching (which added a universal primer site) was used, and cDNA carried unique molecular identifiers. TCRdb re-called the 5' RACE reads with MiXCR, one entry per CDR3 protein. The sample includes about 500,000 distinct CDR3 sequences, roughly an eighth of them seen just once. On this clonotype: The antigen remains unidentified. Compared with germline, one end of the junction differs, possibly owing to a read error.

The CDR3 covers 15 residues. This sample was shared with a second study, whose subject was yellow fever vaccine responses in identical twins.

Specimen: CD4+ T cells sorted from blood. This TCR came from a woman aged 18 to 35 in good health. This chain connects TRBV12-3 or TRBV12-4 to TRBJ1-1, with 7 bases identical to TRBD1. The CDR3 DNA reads TGTACCAGCAGTTTCAAGGGGGCAGTGAACACTGAAGCTTTCTTT. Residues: CTSSFKGAVNTEAFF.